This T cell receptor (beta chain) was observed in a study of monozygotic twins with inflammatory bowel disease. Study-level findings and limits: Discrimination among different T cell subtypes was not achievable.

On this clonotype itself: Its target is unknown.

Using the 5' RACE reads, TCRdb records one entry per CDR3 protein without DNA. In total, the table holds roughly 150,000 distinct CDR3 sequences. The total RNA came straight from whole blood, and T cells were not sorted beforehand. CDR3 length: 14 residues. CDR1 is SGHRS, CDR2 YFSETQ, per germline. The chain combines TRBV5-1 with TRBJ2-4; absent DNA, TCRdb's TRBD1 call cannot be checked. Sequencing input: blood. The TCR was taken from a human donor with ulcerative colitis or Crohn's disease, or a healthy co-twin of an affected twin (not recorded which). CDR3 loop: CASSSRTGENIQYF.